The TCR beta chain under discussion was sequenced for a study of response to subunit inactivated influenza vaccine. Findings and caveats of the study: Authors proposed each seasonal influenza vaccination draws in few new T cells.

Using its own MiXCR run on the RT-PCR reads, TCRdb lists one record per CDR3 protein. This table has more than 700,000 distinct CDR3 sequences, roughly 20% appearing once. A note on this clonotype: As yet, its antigen is unknown.

V shed 4 bases and J 2 bases; nucleotides not matched to a gene: 6. Germline CDR1 MDHEN, CDR2 SYDVKM. This CDR3 comprises 15 residues. The specimen comprised PBMCs from blood, sampled about 5 days after vaccination. This chain links TRBV28 with TRBJ2-7; 9 bases fit TRBD1. The sequence was collected from a man aged 45-65 years who received an inactivated influenza vaccine. DNA of the CDR3: TGTGCCAGCAGTTCCACGCGGGACAGGGCCTACGAGCAGTACTTC. It codes for CASSSTRDRAYEQYF.